The 3 T cell receptor beta chains presented below share a single source sample, sequenced in a study of OX40 agonist ivuxolimab in advanced cancers. Only in-frame clones appear in the TCRdb table, and some are missing; sequencing was by immunoSEQ multiplex PCR. There are about 19,000 clones in the sample; 70% to 90% occur only once, and approximately 67% lies in the top ten. The specimen was CD4+ or CD8+ T cells sorted from blood, collected in a trial of the OX40 agonist ivuxolimab. These receptor sequences come from an adult with an advanced solid tumor such as melanoma, head and neck, liver or kidney cancer.

The rearrangement uses TRBV5-4 and TRBJ2-1; the D gene could be TRBD1 or TRBD2 (5 bases each). This CDR3 has 15 residues. V lost 5 bases and J lost 5, with 17 bases in between. Germline-derived CDR1 and CDR2 are SGHNT and YYREEE (reference sequence). The CDR3 DNA sequence: TGTGCCAGCAGTACCGGGACCGGCGGAAACAATGAGCAGTTCTTC. Translating it yields CASSTGTGGNNEQFF.

This chain uses TRBV5-1 with TRBJ2-3; 7 positions agree with TRBD2. This CDR3 comprises 17 residues. The germline gives CDR1 SGHRS, CDR2 YFSETQ. Trimming took 3 bases from V and 2 from J; bases not matched to a gene: 12. The CDR3 coding sequence is TGCGCCAGCAGCTCCCCATTTGAGGGAGGGCCCACAGATACGCAGTATTTT. Translating it yields CASSSPFEGGPTDTQYF.

The chain couples TRBV7-9 to TRBJ2-7, with a weak D call TRBD2 (6 bases). The CDR3 runs 15 residues. Trimming removed 3 bases at V and 3 bases at J, with 15 bases between. Germline V lookup: CDR1 SEHNR, CDR2 FQNEAQ (reference sequence). CDR3 sequence (DNA): TGTGCCAGCAGCTTGGCGAGCGAGGGACTCTACGAGCAGTACTTC. Its translation: CASSLASEGLYEQYF.